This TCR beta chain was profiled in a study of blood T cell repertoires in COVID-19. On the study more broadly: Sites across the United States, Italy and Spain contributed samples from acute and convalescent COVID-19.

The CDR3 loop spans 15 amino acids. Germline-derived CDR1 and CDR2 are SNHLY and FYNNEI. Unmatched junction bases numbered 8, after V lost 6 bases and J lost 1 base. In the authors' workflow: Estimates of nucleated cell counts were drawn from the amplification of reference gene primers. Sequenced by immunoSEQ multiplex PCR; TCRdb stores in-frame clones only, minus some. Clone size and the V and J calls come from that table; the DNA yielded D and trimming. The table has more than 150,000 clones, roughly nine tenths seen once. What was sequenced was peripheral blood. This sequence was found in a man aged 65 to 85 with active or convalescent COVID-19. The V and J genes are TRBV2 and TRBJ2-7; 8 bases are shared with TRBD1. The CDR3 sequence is CASSADRGLSYEQYF. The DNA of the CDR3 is TGTGCCAGCAGCGCCGACAGGGGACTTTCCTACGAGCAGTACTTC.